Each of the 6 T cell receptor beta chains below was sequenced from the same sample in a study of Graves' ophthalmopathy and Graves' hyperthyroidism. Amplification of TCR beta CDR3 regions used RNA transcripts. Second-round multiplex PCR came after first-round RT-PCR with HTBI primers. TCRdb independently ran MiXCR on the multiplex PCR reads; one entry per CDR3 protein. The table lists around 1.1 million distinct CDR3 sequences, about two fifths of them singletons. The sample consisted of peripheral blood or thyroid tissue (not recorded which). Receptors originate from an adult man with Graves' hyperthyroidism.

The chain combines TRBV6-5 with TRBJ1-5, with D maybe TRBD1 (6 bases). The germline CDR1 and CDR2 sequences are MNHEY and SVGAGI. This CDR3 contains 15 residues. The V gene lost 5 bases and the J gene lost 6 bases, with 17 bases spanning the gap. The DNA of the CDR3 is TGTGCCAGCAGTGACGACAGTTGGGACACTCAGCCCCAGCATTTT. It is translated as CASSDDSWDTQPQHF.

This clonotype occurred once. The V gene is TRBV24-1, the J gene TRBJ2-5, with TRBD1 matching 8 bases. CDR3 size: 14 residues. Germline assignment: CDR1 KGHDR and CDR2 SFDVKD. With V trimmed by 7 bases and J by 5 bases, 8 bases remained unmatched. CDR3 bases: TGTGCCACCAGCGTCCCGACAGGGGCGGAGACCCAGTACTTC. Residues: CATSVPTGAETQYF.

About this clonotype itself: Since no conserved phenylalanine or tryptophan closes the CDR3, a read error is the likely cause. The limits of the CDR3 on the DNA are not certain, so only TCRdb's listed CDR3 is given. The genes are TRBV10-3 and TRBJ2-6; TRBD2 is taken as the D call from the table, unchecked against the DNA. Termini included, the CDR3 measures 10 amino acids. Germline lookup yields CDR1 ENHRY and CDR2 SYGVKD. CDR3 amino acids: CAISDQRPNT.

This sequence joins TRBV28 and TRBJ2-7, with D possibly called TRBD1 or TRBD2 (6 bases each). Per germline, CDR1 MDHEN and CDR2 SYDVKM. Trimming took 5 bases from V and 6 from J, leaving 14 bases between them. The CDR3 consists of 13 residues. CDR3 protein: CASSIRGRAEQYF. CDR3 sequence (DNA): TGTGCCAGCAGTATACGGGGGCGAGCCGAGCAGTACTTC.

This clonotype was seen ten or more times. V and J are TRBV7-9 and TRBJ1-4; D is unresolved. From germline, CDR1 is SEHNR and CDR2 FQNEAQ (reference sequence). V lost 5 bases, J lost 8 bases, and 15 bases lay in between. The CDR3 has 14 residues. The CDR3 loop reads CASSRTRGEEKLFF. DNA for the CDR3: TGTGCCAGCAGCCGCACCCGGGGTGAGGAAAAACTGTTTTTT. Full variable domain (rest looked up from reference TRBV7-9 and TRBJ1-4): DTGVSQNPRHKITKRGQNVTFRCDPISEHNRLYWYRQTLGQGPEFLTYFQNEAQLEKSRLLSDRFSAERPKGSFSTLEIQRTEQGDSAMYLCASSRTRGEEKLFFGSGTQLSVL.

The chain is built from TRBV29-1 and TRBJ2-6; the match to TRBD1 covers 7 bases. Germline V gives CDR1 SQVTM, CDR2 ANQGSEA. V lost 6 bases, J lost 4 bases, and 3 bases stayed unmatched. The CDR3 consists of 13 residues. The CDR3 loop is CSVTGCGANVLTF. The DNA of the CDR3 is TGCAGCGTGACAGGGTGCGGGGCCAACGTCCTGACTTTC.